What follows are 14 T cell receptor beta chains derived from one specimen sequenced in a study of PD-1 blockade in classical Hodgkin lymphoma. Every one of the patients relapsed after autologous stem cell transplantation (brentuximab vedotin exposure was variable). Libraries were prepared by immunoSEQ multiplex PCR; TCRdb keeps only in-frame clonotypes and omits some of them. The sample contains 5,500 to 7,000 clones, approximately 80% of which appear only once. The input for sequencing was peripheral blood mononuclear cells (PBMCs), taken at baseline. The receptors stem from a human donor with classical Hodgkin lymphoma.

The chain joins TRBV21-1 to TRBJ2-4; TRBD1 was called by the table and not checked on the DNA. TRBV21-1 is termed a pseudogene. The CDR3 consists of 15 residues. CDR3 protein: CASTWTGLAKNIQYF. CDR3 coding DNA: TGTGCCAGCACCTGGACAGGGCTAGCCAAAAACATTCAGTACTTC.

The chain couples TRBV2 to TRBJ2-5, with D perhaps TRBD2 (6 bases). In germline, CDR1 is SNHLY, CDR2 FYNNEI. V gave up 6 bases and J gave up 5 bases, with 19 bases separating them. The CDR3 extends over 15 amino acids. CDR3 in amino acids: CASSGTGAAGETQYF. DNA of the CDR3: TGTGCCAGCAGCGGGACTGGGGCCGCGGGGGAGACCCAGTACTTC. The entire variable domain, with the rest obtained from reference TRBV2 and TRBJ2-5, is as follows: EPEVTQTPSHQVTQMGQEVILRCVPISNHLYFYWYRQILGQKVEFLVSFYNNEISEKSEIFDDQFSVERPDGSNFTLKIRSTKLEDSAMYFCASSGTGAAGETQYFGPGTRLLVL.

The chain is built from TRBV2 and TRBJ1-5; TRBD1 is a possible D gene (5 bases). The CDR3 contains 14 residues. Germline loops: CDR1 SNHLY, CDR2 FYNNEI. Trimming shortened V by 7 bases and J by 4 bases, and 14 bases separated the two germline ends. In DNA, the CDR3 is TGTGCCAGCACCAAAGGAGGGGTAAATCAGCCCCAGCATTTT. Its protein is CASTKGGVNQPQHF.

In regard to this clone: The CDR3 carries no conserved terminal phenylalanine or tryptophan, so it likely arises from a read error. V and J are TRBV28 and TRBJ1-2; no firm D call. The V end was cut by 7 bases, the J end by 3 bases, with 12 bases between. Germline V gene sequence: CDR1 MDHEN, CDR2 SYDVKM. The CDR3 is 13 amino acids. CDR3 nucleotide sequence: TGTGCCAGCACCGTTGGCGGAGACTATGGCTACACCCTC. Amino acids: CASTVGGDYGYTL.

V gene TRBV2 combines with J gene TRBJ2-7; 14 nucleotides agree with TRBD2. This CDR3 has 15 amino acids. V was pared by 6 bases and J by 6 bases, with 7 bases of the junction left unmatched. CDR1 and CDR2 from the germline V gene are SNHLY and FYNNEI. This CDR3 is CASRLGLAGVGEQYF. CDR3 coding DNA: TGTGCCAGCAGGCTGGGACTAGCGGGAGTAGGCGAGCAGTACTTC.

The V call is TRBV28, the J call TRBJ2-7; 7 bases agree with TRBD1. CDR1 is MDHEN, CDR2 SYDVKM, per germline. The CDR3 is made up of 18 amino acids. The trim removed 5 bases at V and 2 bases at J, leaving 18 bases unmatched. The CDR3 nucleotides are TGTGCCAGCAGTACCAATACTGTTAGGACAGGCTTAACCTACGAGCAGTACTTC. Translation gives CASSTNTVRTGLTYEQYF.

Notes on this clone: Germline is not matched at one junction end, which may reflect a read error. CDR3 loop: CASSLAVGGDNSGYTF. The CDR3 DNA reads as TGTGCCAGCAGCTTAGCTGTCGGGGGCGATAACTCTGGCTACACCTTC. The V and J genes are TRBV11-2 and TRBJ1-2; possible D gene TRBD1, 6 bases. This CDR3 is 16 amino acids long. Germline CDR1 and CDR2: SGHAT and FQNNGV.

The chain joins TRBV7-2 to TRBJ2-5; D gene unclear. The CDR3 is 15 amino acids. V lost 0 bases and J 2 bases, leaving 10 bases between the germline ends. Germline V gene lookup returns CDR1 SGHTA and CDR2 FQGNSA. CDR3: CASSLAPRSQETQYF. The CDR3 DNA is TGTGCCAGCAGCTTAGCGCCTCGTTCGCAAGAGACCCAGTACTTC.

The V and J genes are TRBV18 and TRBJ2-6, with no clear D. The CDR3 spans 13 residues. V was shortened by 3 bases and J by 6 bases, with 6 bases between the two germline ends. Germline V gene data show CDR1 as KGHSH and CDR2 as LQKENI. The CDR3 protein is CASSPGAANVLTF. CDR3 DNA: TGTGCCAGCTCACCCGGTGCGGCCAACGTCCTGACTTTC.

This clone was seen just once. The rearrangement joins TRBV7-8 to TRBJ2-7, with 7 bases that match TRBD1. Germline lookup yields CDR1 SGHVS and CDR2 FQNEAQ. The CDR3 length is 15 residues. After removal of 5 bases from V and 1 base from J, the junction contained 8 bases not matched to a gene. The DNA for the CDR3 is TGTGCCAGCAGCCCAGGGGACAGTGCTTCCTACGAGCAGTACTTC. It is translated as CASSPGDSASYEQYF.

In this sample, this clone turned up a few times. The V and J genes are TRBV5-1 and TRBJ2-6; tentative D call: TRBD1 (6 bases). The CDR3 loop spans 17 amino acids. Germline assignment: CDR1 SGHRS and CDR2 YFSETQ. Between the trimmed V and J ends, which lost 3 bases and 2 bases, there was a span of 15 bases. CDR3 in DNA: TGCGCCAGCAGCTGGGGACATGGGACGGCTGGGGCCAACGTCCTGACTTTC. Its translation: CASSWGHGTAGANVLTF.

The sample holds a few counts of this clone. The V gene is TRBV28, the J gene TRBJ2-7; weak D call: TRBD1 (5 bases). Germline CDR1 and CDR2: MDHEN and SYDVKM. The CDR3 runs to 16 residues. The germline V and J ends were trimmed by 2 bases and 2 bases, with 16 bases remaining between them. The CDR3 DNA follows: TGTGCCAGCAGTTTACTCCGGACAAGTAACGCCTACGAGCAGTACTTC. Its translation: CASSLLRTSNAYEQYF.

The genes are TRBV28 and TRBJ1-6; D remains unclear. The CDR3 loop spans 12 amino acids. V was trimmed by 4 bases and J by 10 bases, leaving 8 bases between them. The V gene's germline CDR1 is MDHEN and CDR2 SYDVKM. This chain's CDR3 is CASSSTESPLHF. In DNA, the CDR3 is TGTGCCAGCAGTTCAACAGAATCACCCCTCCACTTT.

The chain combines TRBV14 with TRBJ2-1, with a tentative D call TRBD1 (5 bases). CDR3 length: 16 amino acids. Between the trimmed V and J ends, which lost 1 base and 8 bases, there was a span of 18 bases. Germline V gene data show CDR1 as SGHDN and CDR2 as FVKESK. CDR3 sequence reads: CASSQGGVRVVDEQFF. Written as DNA, the CDR3 is TGTGCCAGCAGCCAAGGGGGCGTCAGGGTGGTGGATGAGCAGTTCTTC.